This TCR beta chain was captured by sequencing in a study of neurological immune-mediated disorders. This clonotype was detected many times. Its antigen is unidentified. The germline V gene has CDR1 SGHTA and CDR2 FQGNSA. The J segment lost 2 bases and the V segment lost 5 bases, leaving 6 bases of the junction unmatched. The CDR3 runs to 16 residues. Over 190 million TCR-beta sequences from 15-18 subjects came out of each sequencing run. TCRdb passed the 5' RACE reads through MiXCR, listing each CDR3 protein once. Of 45,000 to 50,000 distinct CDR3 sequences listed, around 25% are singletons. The unsorted libraries originated from 2 million PBMCs kept at -80 C. The study, taken as a whole, reports: Expanded clones shared no identical CDR3 amino acid sequences across subjects, which suggested private TCR-beta repertoires in all groups.

The receptor was isolated from a woman aged 70-85 years in good health. The genes are TRBV7-2 and TRBJ2-6; 7 nucleotides align to TRBD2. What was sequenced was PBMCs. Written as DNA, the CDR3 is TGTGCCAGCAGCACCTTTAGCGGGCCTGGGGCCAACGTCCTGACTTTC. Translating it yields CASSTFSGPGANVLTF.